This T cell receptor beta chain appears in the sequencing data of a study of blood T cell repertoires in COVID-19. About the study: Samples representing acute and convalescent COVID-19 were sourced from the United States, Italy and Spain. T cells, B-cell-depleted T cells, or PBMCs provided the cDNA or gDNA that served as material.

This clone was picked up a small number of times. In the source study's methods: For nucleated cells, counts were estimated from reference gene primer amplification. Assay used: immunoSEQ multiplex PCR; TCRdb lists only in-frame clones, some missing. V and J calls and clone size are given by that table; D and trimming were obtained from the DNA. The top ten hold just over 8.5% of the sample, which has roughly 200,000 clones, about 86% seen once. The CDR3 is made up of 15 amino acids. Germline trimming cut 5 bases from V and 6 bases from J; bases unmatched to any gene: 10. In germline, CDR1 is SGHTA, CDR2 FQGNSA.

Input material: peripheral blood. The receptor's source is a man in his forties with active or convalescent COVID-19. The chain joins TRBV7-2 to TRBJ2-5; 9 bases agree with TRBD1. In nucleotides, the CDR3 is TGTGCCAGCAGCCCCCCCGGGACAGGGACCAAGACCCAGTACTTC. Translating it yields CASSPPGTGTKTQYF.